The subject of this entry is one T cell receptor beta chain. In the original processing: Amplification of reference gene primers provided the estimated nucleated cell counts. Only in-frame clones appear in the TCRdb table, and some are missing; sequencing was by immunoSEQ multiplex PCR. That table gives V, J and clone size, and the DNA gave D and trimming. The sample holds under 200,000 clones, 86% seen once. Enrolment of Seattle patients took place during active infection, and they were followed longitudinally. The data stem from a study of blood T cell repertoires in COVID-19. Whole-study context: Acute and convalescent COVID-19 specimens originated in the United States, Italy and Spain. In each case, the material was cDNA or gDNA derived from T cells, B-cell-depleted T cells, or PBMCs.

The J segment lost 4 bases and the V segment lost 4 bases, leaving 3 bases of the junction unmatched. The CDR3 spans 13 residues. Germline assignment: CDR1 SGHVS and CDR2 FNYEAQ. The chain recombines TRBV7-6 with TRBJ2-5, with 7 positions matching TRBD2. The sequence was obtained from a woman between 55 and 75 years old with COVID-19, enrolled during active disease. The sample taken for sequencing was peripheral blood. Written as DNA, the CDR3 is TGTGCCAGCAGCTCACTAGCGTCAGAGACCCAGTACTTC. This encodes CASSSLASETQYF. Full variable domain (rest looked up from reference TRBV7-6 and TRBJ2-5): GAGVSQSPRYKVTKRGQDVALRCDPISGHVSLYWYRQALGQGPEFLTYFNYEAQQDKSGLPNDRFSAERPEGSISTLTIQRTEQRDSAMYRCASSSLASETQYFGPGTRLLVL.